This TCR beta chain was obtained from a study of T-cell reconstitution after alpha-beta-depleted transplantation in children. Using unique molecular identifiers, the investigators prepared the TCRbeta library. TCRdb re-analysed the PCR reads in MiXCR, keeping a single row per CDR3 protein. Here the sample spans a few hundred thousand distinct CDR3 sequences, 10% being singletons. There are many counts of this clonotype. The sequencing here drew on PBMCs from the stem cell graft donor, taken from the stem cell graft. This TCR was sampled from a human donor who donated a stem cell graft to a child with acute lymphoblastic leukemia.

The CDR3 DNA sequence: TGTGCCAGCAGTTTACGGGGACAGGGCTACAATGAGCAGTTCTTC. Encoded protein: CASSLRGQGYNEQFF. The gene calls are TRBV12-3 or TRBV12-4 and TRBJ2-1; 9 bases map to TRBD1. V lost 2 bases and J lost 3; bases outside the gene matches: 2. The CDR3 covers 15 residues.